Each of the 26 T cell receptor beta chains below was sequenced from the same sample in a study of T cell responses to AZD1222 COVID-19 vaccine. The repertoire was sequenced with immunoSEQ multiplex PCR; TCRdb's copy has only in-frame clones and lacks some. Of about 180,000 clones in the sample, 85% to 90% were seen once. Specimen: peripheral blood, collected on day 0 of AZD1222 vaccination. The receptors shown here come from an adult in good health.

The rearrangement joins TRBV7-3 to TRBJ2-2; either TRBD1 or TRBD2 may fit D (5 bases each). Germline loops: CDR1 SGHTA, CDR2 FQGTGA. The CDR3 length is 19 residues. V was cut by 5 bases and J by 4 bases, with 26 bases left in between. DNA of the CDR3: TGTGCCAGCAGCCTGCCTAAAACCCTCCGGGACGGTCCCACCGGGGAGCTGTTTTTT. It is translated as CASSLPKTLRDGPTGELFF.

The rearrangement uses TRBV30 and TRBJ2-1, with D maybe TRBD2 (5 bases). The CDR3 has 14 amino acids. Trimming took off 8 bases at V and 8 bases at J, with 22 bases between the two ends. Germline lookup yields CDR1 GTSNPN and CDR2 SVGIG (reference sequence). For the CDR3, the DNA is TGTGCCCCCGTCAGGACTCAGATAGGCGATGAGCAGTTCTTC. Translation: CAPVRTQIGDEQFF. Combining the CDR3 with reference TRBV30 and TRBJ2-1 gives the whole variable domain SQTIHQWPATLVQPVGSPLSLECTVEGTSNPNLYWYRQAAGRGLQLLFYSVGIGQISSEVPQNLSASRPQDRQFILSSKKLLLSDSGFYLCAPVRTQIGDEQFFGPGTRLTVL.

This chain uses TRBV18 with TRBJ2-7; D is possibly TRBD1 (6 bases). The CDR3 is made up of 15 amino acids. The germline V gene encodes CDR1 KGHSH and CDR2 LQKENI. V gave up 5 bases and J gave up 7 bases, with 21 bases separating them. CDR3 in DNA: TGTGCCAGCTCAGGACCGGCACAGGGCGTCGGGGAGCAGTACTTC. Protein product: CASSGPAQGVGEQYF. Full variable domain (remainder filled in from reference TRBV18 and TRBJ2-7): NAGVMQNPRHLVRRRGQEARLRCSPMKGHSHVYWYRQLPEEGLKFMVYLQKENIIDESGMPKERFSAEFPKEGPSILRIQQVVRGDSAAYFCASSGPAQGVGEQYFGPGTRLTVT.

This clone has only a few counts. In nucleotides, the CDR3 is TGTGCCAGCAGTGAAGGCTTGGCAACTAATGAAAAACTGTTTTTT. This encodes CASSEGLATNEKLFF. The J gene is TRBJ1-4, the V gene TRBV6-1, with D unclear. Per germline, CDR1 MNHNS and CDR2 SASEGT. V gave up 1 base and J gave up 0 bases, with 6 bases separating them. This CDR3 has 15 amino acids.

This clone was detected once. The rearrangement joins TRBV7-8 to TRBJ1-5; D might be TRBD1 (6 bases). This CDR3 contains 14 residues. Looked up from germline, CDR1 is SGHVS and CDR2 is FQNEAQ. Trimming pared 4 bases from V and 4 bases from J, leaving 11 bases between. For the CDR3, the DNA is TGTGCCAGCAGCTGGGGGCAGGGAAATCAGCCCCAGCATTTT. Protein: CASSWGQGNQPQHF.

The chain is built from TRBV27 and TRBJ1-2; D perhaps matches TRBD1 (6 bases). V shed 5 bases and J shed 7 bases, with 20 bases lying between them. CDR1 is MNHEY, CDR2 SMNVEV, per germline (reference sequence). CDR3 length: 15 residues. The chain's CDR3 is CASSRKPQGISGYTF. Written as DNA, the CDR3 is TGTGCCAGCAGTCGGAAGCCTCAGGGGATTTCTGGCTACACCTTC.

The chain links TRBV5-6 to TRBJ1-6, with D possibly TRBD1 on 5 matching bases. Germline CDR1 reads SGHDT; CDR2 reads YYEEEE. There are 14 residues in the CDR3. V was trimmed by 4 bases and J by 10 bases, leaving 15 bases between them. The CDR3 sequence: CASSRRVEDSPLHF. The DNA for the CDR3 is TGTGCCAGCAGCCGCAGGGTGGAAGACTCACCCCTCCACTTT.

This chain connects TRBV29-1 to TRBJ2-6, with TRBD2 matching over 9 bases. V lost 5 bases and J lost 4; bases outside the gene matches: 12. The CDR3 totals 17 residues. The germline CDR1 and CDR2 sequences are SQVTM and ANQGSEA. In nucleotides, the CDR3 is TGCAGCGTTCTCTCTGCGGGGGGGTCTCTCGGGGCCAACGTCCTGACTTTC. Translated: CSVLSAGGSLGANVLTF.

The chain has TRBV7-2 and TRBJ1-6; D might be TRBD1 (5 bases). This CDR3 has 14 residues. Trimming left V 5 bases short and J 13 bases short, with 18 bases between. Germline CDR1 SGHTA, CDR2 FQGNSA. The CDR3 region is CASSRGTAGGPLHF. CDR3 sequence (DNA): TGTGCCAGCAGCCGCGGGACCGCGGGGGGTCCCCTCCACTTT.

This clone has only a few counts. The rearrangement links TRBV5-1 to TRBJ1-1; 11 nucleotides match TRBD1. With 4 bases clipped from V and 4 bases from J, the junction kept 3 bases outside the gene matches. Germline-derived CDR1 and CDR2 are SGHRS and YFSETQ. The CDR3 spans 14 residues. CDR3 amino acids: CASSPGQGVTEAFF. The CDR3 DNA reads TGCGCCAGCAGCCCGGGACAGGGGGTCACTGAAGCTTTCTTT. The full variable domain, with the rest looked up from reference TRBV5-1 and TRBJ1-1, is KAGVTQTPRYLIKTRGQQVTLSCSPISGHRSVSWYQQTPGQGLQFLFEYFSETQRNKGNFPGRFSGRQFSNSRSEMNVSTLELGDSALYLCASSPGQGVTEAFFGQGTRLTVV.

J is TRBJ1-4 and V is TRBV11-2, with D perhaps TRBD1 (6 bases). The germline gives CDR1 SGHAT, CDR2 FQNNGV. The CDR3 is 15 amino acids. V was shortened by 4 bases and J by 13 bases, with 22 bases between the two germline ends. The CDR3 reads CASSSAGDRMKRLFF. The CDR3, as DNA: TGTGCCAGCAGCTCGGCAGGGGATAGAATGAAAAGACTGTTTTTT.

The J gene is TRBJ1-1, the V gene TRBV23-1; unclear D gene. TRBV23-1 carries the ORF label, with uncertain function. The CDR3 totals 12 residues. Between the trimmed V and J ends, which lost 5 bases and 6 bases, there was a span of 10 bases. CDR3 DNA: TGCGCCAGCAGTGCACCGACCCCTGAAGCTTTCTTT. As protein: CASSAPTPEAFF.

There are a few counts of this clone. The chain has TRBV5-4 and TRBJ2-7, with TRBD1 matching 8 bases. Germline CDR1 SGHNT, CDR2 YYREEE (reference sequence). J was trimmed by 5 bases and V by 4 bases; bases with no gene match: 8. This CDR3 has 14 amino acids. This CDR3 is CASSRRQGPHEQYF. CDR3 sequence (DNA): TGTGCCAGCAGCCGCCGACAGGGGCCCCACGAGCAGTACTTC.

J is TRBJ1-5 and V is TRBV6-1; D is unclear. Germline V gives CDR1 MNHNS, CDR2 SASEGT. Trimming pared 1 base from V and 10 bases from J, leaving 8 bases between. This CDR3 is 12 amino acids long. CDR3 in amino acids: CASSEGTTPQHF. As DNA, the CDR3 is TGTGCCAGCAGTGAAGGAACTACACCCCAGCATTTT.

The chain has TRBV10-3 and TRBJ2-5, with unresolved D. The V end lost 0 bases, the J end lost 4 bases, and 15 bases lay between the germline ends. The CDR3 loop spans 16 amino acids. Germline V CDR1 and CDR2: ENHRY, SYGVKD. Here the CDR3 reads CAISESGRHLGETQYF. In DNA, the CDR3 is TGTGCCATCAGTGAGTCTGGCCGCCACCTGGGAGAGACCCAGTACTTC.

J is TRBJ1-6 and V is TRBV6-5; D gene unclear. V lost 5 bases and J lost 8, with 10 bases in between. Per the germline V gene, CDR1 is MNHEY and CDR2 is SVGAGI. The CDR3 sequence is 13 residues long. The CDR3 protein is CASSMVVDSPLHF. In DNA, the CDR3 is TGTGCCAGCAGTATGGTGGTAGATTCACCCCTCCACTTT.

This clone was detected only once. V and J are TRBV27 and TRBJ1-1; D is perhaps TRBD1 (6 bases). Trimming cost V 1 base and J 1 base, with 13 bases left between them. Germline V gives CDR1 MNHEY, CDR2 SMNVEV (reference sequence). The CDR3 totals 16 residues. CDR3 nucleotides: TGTGCCAGCAGTTTATACGGGACGGGGGCGAACACTGAAGCTTTCTTT. Translating it yields CASSLYGTGANTEAFF.

The V and J genes are TRBV5-1 and TRBJ1-1; 9 nucleotides line up with TRBD1. Germline trimming cut 4 bases from V and 3 bases from J; bases unmatched to any gene: 10. This CDR3 comprises 16 residues. From germline, CDR1 is SGHRS and CDR2 YFSETQ. CDR3 nucleotides: TGCGCCAGCAGCCCCGACCTATGGACAGGGGACACTGAAGCTTTCTTT. This translates into CASSPDLWTGDTEAFF.

The V gene is TRBV13, the J gene TRBJ2-1; possibly TRBD2 for D (5 bases). Germline V lookup: CDR1 PRHDT, CDR2 FYEKMQ (reference sequence). Trimming removed 1 base at V and 7 bases at J, with 14 bases between. The CDR3 runs 15 residues. CDR3 sequence: CASSLARVRTNEQFF. The CDR3, as DNA: TGTGCCAGCAGCTTAGCGAGGGTCCGTACAAATGAGCAGTTCTTC.

A remark on this clone: Distinct nucleotide sequences in the sample also encode this CDR3. The chain has TRBV6-2 or TRBV6-3 and TRBJ1-5; D is unclear. Germline V gene sequence: CDR1 MNHEY, CDR2 SVGEGT. This CDR3 has 13 residues. Between the trimmed V and J ends, which lost 4 bases and 7 bases, there was a span of 11 bases. The CDR3 bases are TGTGCCAGCAGTTGGGTAGGGAACCAGCCCCAGCATTTT. It encodes CASSWVGNQPQHF.

The chain employs TRBV5-1 and TRBJ1-4; the match to TRBD1 covers 7 bases. Trimming at V came to 6 bases and at J to 7 bases, leaving 9 bases not matched to a gene. CDR3 length equals 14 residues. Germline V gene data show CDR1 as SGHRS and CDR2 as YFSETQ. This chain's CDR3 is CASKRGGAGEKLFF. CDR3 sequence (DNA): TGCGCCAGCAAACGAGGGGGCGCCGGTGAAAAACTGTTTTTT.

The chain is built from TRBV13 and TRBJ1-2, with 12 bases aligning to TRBD1. The CDR3 sequence is 18 residues long. The germline V gene encodes CDR1 PRHDT and CDR2 FYEKMQ (reference sequence). J gave up 7 bases and V 1 base, and 13 bases lay outside the gene matches. CDR3 residues: CASSLEGTGGGRRGGYTF. CDR3 bases: TGTGCCAGCAGCTTAGAAGGGACAGGGGGCGGCAGAAGGGGTGGCTACACCTTC.

The genes are TRBV21-1 and TRBJ2-7; the D call in the table, TRBD1, was not verified against the DNA. TRBV21-1 is a recognized pseudogene. This CDR3 has 19 residues. The CDR3 protein is CASRPQGDRRLADSYEQYF. The CDR3 nucleotides are TGTGCCAGCAGGCCACAGGGGGACCGGCGGTTAGCGGATTCGTACGAGCAGTACTTC.

CDR3 nucleotides: TGTGCCAGCAGTTTACCCCGAGGGAGGGGCTCTTACGAGCAGTACTTC. Its translation is CASSLPRGRGSYEQYF. The chain recombines TRBV28 with TRBJ2-7, with 7 bases aligning to TRBD2. Trimming took 2 bases from V and 4 from J; bases not matched to a gene: 11. The V gene's germline CDR1 is MDHEN and CDR2 SYDVKM. CDR3 size: 16 residues.

J is TRBJ2-1 and V is TRBV5-1; tentatively, D is TRBD1 (6 bases). The V end was cut by 0 bases, the J end by 6 bases, with 13 bases between. The CDR3 loop spans 15 amino acids. Germline assignment: CDR1 SGHRS and CDR2 YFSETQ. CDR3 in amino acids: CASSLDRVGVNEQFF. Written as DNA, the CDR3 is TGCGCCAGCAGCTTGGACAGGGTAGGGGTCAATGAGCAGTTCTTC.

The gene calls are TRBV5-5 and TRBJ1-1; possibly TRBD1 for D (6 bases). CDR3 length: 14 amino acids. Trimming shortened V by 0 bases and J by 10 bases, and 16 bases separated the two germline ends. Germline V gene data show CDR1 as SGHKS and CDR2 as YYEKEE (reference sequence). The chain's CDR3 is CASSLDRDHLRAFF. As DNA, the CDR3 is TGTGCCAGCAGCTTGGACAGGGACCATTTAAGAGCTTTCTTT.